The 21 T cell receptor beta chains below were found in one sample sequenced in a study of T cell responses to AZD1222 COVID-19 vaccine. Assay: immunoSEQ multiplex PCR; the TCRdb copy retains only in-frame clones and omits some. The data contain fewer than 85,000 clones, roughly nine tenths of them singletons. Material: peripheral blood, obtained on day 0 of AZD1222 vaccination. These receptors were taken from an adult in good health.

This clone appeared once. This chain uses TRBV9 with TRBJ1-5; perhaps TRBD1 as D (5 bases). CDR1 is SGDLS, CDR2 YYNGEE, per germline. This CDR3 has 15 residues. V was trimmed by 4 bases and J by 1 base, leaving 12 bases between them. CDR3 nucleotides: TGTGCCAGCAGCCCCGGGACCGGGAGCAATCAGCCCCAGCATTTT. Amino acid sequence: CASSPGTGSNQPQHF.

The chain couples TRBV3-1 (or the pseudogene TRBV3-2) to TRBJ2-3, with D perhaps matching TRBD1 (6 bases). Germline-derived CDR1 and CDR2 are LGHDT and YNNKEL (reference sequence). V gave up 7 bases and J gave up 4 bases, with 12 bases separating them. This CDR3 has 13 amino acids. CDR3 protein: CASTQGTADTQYF. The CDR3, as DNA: TGTGCCAGCACCCAGGGGACGGCAGATACGCAGTATTTT.

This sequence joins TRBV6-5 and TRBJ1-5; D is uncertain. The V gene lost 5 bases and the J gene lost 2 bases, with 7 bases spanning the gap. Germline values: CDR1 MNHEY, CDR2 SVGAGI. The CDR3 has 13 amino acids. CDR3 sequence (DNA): TGTGCCAGCAGTAGGGTGGGCAATCAGCCCCAGCATTTT. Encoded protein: CASSRVGNQPQHF.

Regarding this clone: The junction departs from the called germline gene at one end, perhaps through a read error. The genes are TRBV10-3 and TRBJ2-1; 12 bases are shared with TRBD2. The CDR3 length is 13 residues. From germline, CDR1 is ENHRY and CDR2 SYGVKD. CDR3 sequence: CAISESGLAGTVF. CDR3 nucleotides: TGTGCCATCAGTGAGTCTGGACTAGCGGGGACGGTCTTC.

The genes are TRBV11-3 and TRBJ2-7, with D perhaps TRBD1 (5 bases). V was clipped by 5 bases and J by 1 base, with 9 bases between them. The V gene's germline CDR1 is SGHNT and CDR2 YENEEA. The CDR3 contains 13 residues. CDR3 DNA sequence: TGTGCCAGCAGCAAGGACATTTCCTACGAGCAGTACTTC. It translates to CASSKDISYEQYF.

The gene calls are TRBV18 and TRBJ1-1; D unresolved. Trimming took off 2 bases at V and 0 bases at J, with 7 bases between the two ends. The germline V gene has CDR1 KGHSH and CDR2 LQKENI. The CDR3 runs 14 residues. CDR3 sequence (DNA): TGTGCCAGCTCACCAGCCAGCATGAACACTGAAGCTTTCTTT. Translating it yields CASSPASMNTEAFF.

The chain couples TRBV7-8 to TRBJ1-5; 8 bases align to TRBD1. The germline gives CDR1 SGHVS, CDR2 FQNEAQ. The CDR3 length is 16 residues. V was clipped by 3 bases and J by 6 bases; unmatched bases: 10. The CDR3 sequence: CASSFLTGVNAQPQHF. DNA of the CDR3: TGTGCCAGCAGCTTCCTGACAGGGGTAAACGCTCAGCCCCAGCATTTT.

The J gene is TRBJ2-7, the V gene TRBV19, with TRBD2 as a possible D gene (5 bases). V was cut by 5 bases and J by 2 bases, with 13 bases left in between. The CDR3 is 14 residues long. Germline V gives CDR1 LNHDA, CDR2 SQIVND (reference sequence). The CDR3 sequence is CASSSKAATYEQYF. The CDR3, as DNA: TGTGCCAGTAGTTCTAAAGCGGCTACCTACGAGCAGTACTTC.

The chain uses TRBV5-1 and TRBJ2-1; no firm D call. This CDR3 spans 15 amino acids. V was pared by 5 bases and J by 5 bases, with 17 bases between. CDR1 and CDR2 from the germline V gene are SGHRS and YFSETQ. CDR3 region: CASRFPRANNNEQFF. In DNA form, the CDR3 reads TGCGCCAGCAGATTCCCCCGTGCTAATAACAATGAGCAGTTCTTC.

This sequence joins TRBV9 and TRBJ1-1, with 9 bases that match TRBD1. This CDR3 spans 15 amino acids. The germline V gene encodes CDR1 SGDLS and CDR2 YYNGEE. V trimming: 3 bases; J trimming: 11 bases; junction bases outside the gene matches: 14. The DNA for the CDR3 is TGTGCCAGCAGCGCCTCACAGGGGGCAAGCTCTCAGGCTTTCTTT. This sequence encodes CASSASQGASSQAFF.

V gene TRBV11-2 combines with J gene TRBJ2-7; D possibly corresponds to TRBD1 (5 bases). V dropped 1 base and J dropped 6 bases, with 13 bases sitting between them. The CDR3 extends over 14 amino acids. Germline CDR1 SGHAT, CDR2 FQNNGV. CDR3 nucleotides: TGTGCCAGCAGCTTAGGGCCCAGGGAACGCGAGCAGTACTTC. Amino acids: CASSLGPREREQYF. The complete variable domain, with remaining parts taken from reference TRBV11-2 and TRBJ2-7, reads EAGVAQSPRYKIIEKRQSVAFWCNPISGHATLYWYQQILGQGPKLLIQFQNNGVVDDSQLPKDRFSAERLKGVDSTLKIQPAKLEDSAVYLCASSLGPREREQYFGPGTRLTVT.

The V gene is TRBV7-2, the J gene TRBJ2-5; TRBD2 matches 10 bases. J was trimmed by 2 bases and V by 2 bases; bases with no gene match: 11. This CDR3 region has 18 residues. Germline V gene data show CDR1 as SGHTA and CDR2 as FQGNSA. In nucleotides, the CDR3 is TGTGCCAGCAGCTTAATCGGAGTAGCGGGAGGTAGACAAGAGACCCAGTACTTC. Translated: CASSLIGVAGGRQETQYF.

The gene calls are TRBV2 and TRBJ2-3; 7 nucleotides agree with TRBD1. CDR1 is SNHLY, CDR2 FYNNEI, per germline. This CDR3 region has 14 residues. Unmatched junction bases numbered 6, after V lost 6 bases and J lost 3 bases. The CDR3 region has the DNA TGTGCCAGCAGAAAGAAGACAGGGACAGATACGCAGTATTTT. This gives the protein CASRKKTGTDTQYF. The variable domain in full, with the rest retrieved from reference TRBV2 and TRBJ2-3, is EPEVTQTPSHQVTQMGQEVILRCVPISNHLYFYWYRQILGQKVEFLVSFYNNEISEKSEIFDDQFSVERPDGSNFTLKIRSTKLEDSAMYFCASRKKTGTDTQYFGPGTRLTVL.

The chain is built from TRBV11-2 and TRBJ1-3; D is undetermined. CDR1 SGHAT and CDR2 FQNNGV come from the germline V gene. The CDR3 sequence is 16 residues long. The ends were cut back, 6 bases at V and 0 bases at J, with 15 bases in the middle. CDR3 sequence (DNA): TGTGCCAGCAGATCAGTGAGAGGGCCCTCTGGAAACACCATATATTTT. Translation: CASRSVRGPSGNTIYF.

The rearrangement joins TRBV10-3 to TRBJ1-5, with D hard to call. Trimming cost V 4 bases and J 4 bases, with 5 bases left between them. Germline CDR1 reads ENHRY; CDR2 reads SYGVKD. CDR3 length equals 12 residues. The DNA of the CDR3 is TGTGCCATCAGTGGATTTAATCAGCCCCAGCATTTT. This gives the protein CAISGFNQPQHF.

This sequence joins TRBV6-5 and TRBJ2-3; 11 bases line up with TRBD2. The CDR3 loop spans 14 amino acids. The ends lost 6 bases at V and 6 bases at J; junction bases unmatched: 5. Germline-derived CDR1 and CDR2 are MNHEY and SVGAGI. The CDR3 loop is CASSRLAGTDTQYF. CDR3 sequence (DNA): TGTGCCAGCAGCCGACTAGCGGGGACCGATACGCAGTATTTT.

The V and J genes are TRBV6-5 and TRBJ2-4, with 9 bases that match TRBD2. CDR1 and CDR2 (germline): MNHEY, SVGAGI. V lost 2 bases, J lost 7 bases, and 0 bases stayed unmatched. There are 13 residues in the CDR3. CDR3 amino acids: CASSYSGRNIQYF. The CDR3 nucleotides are TGTGCCAGCAGTTACAGCGGGAGGAACATTCAGTACTTC.

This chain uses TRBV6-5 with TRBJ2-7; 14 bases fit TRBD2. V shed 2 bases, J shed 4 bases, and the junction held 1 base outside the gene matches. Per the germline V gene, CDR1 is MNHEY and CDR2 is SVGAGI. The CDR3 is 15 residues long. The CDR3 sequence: CASSYGTSGGYEQYF. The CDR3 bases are TGTGCCAGCAGTTACGGGACTAGCGGGGGTTACGAGCAGTACTTC.

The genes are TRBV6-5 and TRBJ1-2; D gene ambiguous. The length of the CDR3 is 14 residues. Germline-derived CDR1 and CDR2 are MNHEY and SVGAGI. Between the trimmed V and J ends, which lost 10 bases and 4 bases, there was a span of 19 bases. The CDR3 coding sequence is TGTGCCACTAGCCTGGATGTAGCTAGCTATGGCTACACCTTC. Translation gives CATSLDVASYGYTF.

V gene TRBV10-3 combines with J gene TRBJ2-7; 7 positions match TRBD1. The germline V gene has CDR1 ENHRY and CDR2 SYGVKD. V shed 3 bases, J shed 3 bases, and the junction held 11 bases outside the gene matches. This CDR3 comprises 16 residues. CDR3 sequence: CAISEGFGTANYEQYF. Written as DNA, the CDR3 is TGTGCCATCAGTGAAGGTTTCGGGACAGCGAACTACGAGCAGTACTTC.

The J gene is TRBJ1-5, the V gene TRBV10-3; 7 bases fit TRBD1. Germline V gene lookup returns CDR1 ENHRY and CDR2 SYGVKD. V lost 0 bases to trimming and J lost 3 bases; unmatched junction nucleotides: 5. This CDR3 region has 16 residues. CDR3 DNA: TGTGCCATCAGTGAGTCGACCAGGGGGAACAATCAGCCCCAGCATTTT. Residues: CAISESTRGNNQPQHF.